This TCR beta chain was sequenced in a study of identifying expanded T cells in peripheral blood. Study observations and caveats: Clone count variance between approximately two-week samples rose with total template count. Around 1.2 clones differed between technical replicates, versus about 16 and 19 over time.

The CDR3 sequence is 16 residues long. The V gene's germline CDR1 is SGHTA and CDR2 FQGNSA. Trimming removed 5 bases from V and 2 bases from J, with 16 bases in between. Generated by immunoSEQ multiplex PCR, the TCRdb table keeps only in-frame clones and is missing some. The sample contains 60,000 or so clones, around 83% of which appear only once. During the collection period, no donor immune events like infections were recorded. As for this clone: Its specificity is not known.

The genes are TRBV7-2 and TRBJ2-1; D is undetermined. Sequenced sample: blood. The sequence was obtained from a person aged 18 to 70 in good health. In nucleotides, the CDR3 is TGTGCCAGCAGCCGTTCCGCAGACGGAACCTACAATGAGCAGTTCTTC. Its translation: CASSRSADGTYNEQFF.